Listed below are T cell receptor beta chains from one sample, sequenced in a study of T cells in Graves' hyperthyroidism and ophthalmopathy. One entry per CDR3 protein results from TCRdb running MiXCR on the multiplex PCR reads. The data hold about 110,000 distinct CDR3 sequences, with 15% to 20% observed a single time. The sequencing sample was made of blood. The origin of the receptors is a woman in her forties or fifties with Graves' hyperthyroidism. The CDR3 runs from the conserved cysteine through the conserved F or W. The order of the fields is J gene, clone size, D gene, V gene, CDR3 DNA, CDR3 protein. A D gene is named only where the DNA matches it firmly. The size entry is marked missing in some rows and otherwise reads once, few, many or a size class.

J gene: TRBJ1-1
clone size: many
D gene: -
V gene: TRBV28
CDR3 DNA: TGTGCCAGCAGTTTGCGGTCGGGAGCTTTCTTT
CDR3 protein: CASSLRSGAFF

J gene: TRBJ1-1
clone size: -
D gene: -
V gene: TRBV28
CDR3 DNA: TGTGCCAGCAGTCCGGCCGGGACATATGGTGGCACTGAAGCTTTCTTT
CDR3 protein: CASSPAGTYGGTEAFF

J gene: TRBJ1-2
clone size: -
D gene: TRBD1
V gene: TRBV7-6
CDR3 DNA: TGTGCCAGCAGCTCCCCCGCAGGGGGGGATGGCTACACCTTC
CDR3 protein: CASSSPAGGDGYTF

J gene: TRBJ2-7
clone size: -
D gene: -
V gene: TRBV13
CDR3 DNA: TGTGCCAGCAGCCCGTCAAAGCGCGTCGACGAGCAGTACTTC
CDR3 protein: CASSPSKRVDEQYF

J gene: TRBJ2-1
clone size: many
D gene: TRBD1
V gene: TRBV27
CDR3 DNA: TGTGCCAGCAGTTTACTCCAGGGGGCCTCCTACAATGAGCAGTTCTTC
CDR3 protein: CASSLLQGASYNEQFF

J gene: TRBJ1-3
clone size: many
D gene: -
V gene: TRBV7-9
CDR3 DNA: TGTGCCAGCAGCTTTGCGGGAAACACCATATATTTT
CDR3 protein: CASSFAGNTIYF

J gene: TRBJ2-1
clone size: many
D gene: -
V gene: TRBV4-2
CDR3 DNA: TGTGCCAGCAGCCAAGAGCGACTAGTGGGTGAGCAGTTCTTC
CDR3 protein: CASSQERLVGEQFF

J gene: TRBJ1-4
clone size: few
D gene: -
V gene: TRBV18
CDR3 DNA: TGTGCCAGCTCACCAAGGTTACAGGGTACTAATGAAAAACTGTTTTTT
CDR3 protein: CASSPRLQGTNEKLFF

J gene: TRBJ1-2
clone size: many
D gene: -
V gene: TRBV2
CDR3 DNA: TGTGCCAGCAGCCTGATGACGGTATATGGCTACACCTTC
CDR3 protein: CASSLMTVYGYTF

J gene: TRBJ2-6
clone size: few
D gene: -
V gene: TRBV28
CDR3 DNA: TGTGCCAGCGGGGGAATGTCTGGGGCCAACGTCCTGACTTTC
CDR3 protein: CASGGMSGANVLTF

J gene: TRBJ2-3
clone size: -
D gene: TRBD2
V gene: TRBV7-3
CDR3 DNA: TGTGCCAGCAGCTTAGATTCGGGACTAGCGGAAACGCCGCAGTATTTT
CDR3 protein: CASSLDSGLAETPQYF

J gene: TRBJ1-2
clone size: -
D gene: TRBD1
V gene: TRBV14
CDR3 DNA: TGTGCCAGCAGCCCCTTTTTTCCCAGGGGGTCGGATGGCTACACCTTC
CDR3 protein: CASSPFFPRGSDGYTF

J gene: TRBJ2-1
clone size: many
D gene: TRBD2
V gene: TRBV28
CDR3 DNA: TGTGCCAGCAGTTCCCTCCTCACTAGCGGGACGAGCAATGAGCAGTTCTTC
CDR3 protein: CASSSLLTSGTSNEQFF

J gene: TRBJ2-3
clone size: many
D gene: -
V gene: TRBV4-1
CDR3 DNA: TGCGCCAGCAGCCAAGTTTGGGGGAGCACAGATACGCAGTATTTT
CDR3 protein: CASSQVWGSTDTQYF

J gene: TRBJ2-3
clone size: many
D gene: -
V gene: TRBV28
CDR3 DNA: TGTGCCAGCAGTTTATGGGGGGGGCCTGGCACAGATACGCAGTATTTT
CDR3 protein: CASSLWGGPGTDTQYF

J gene: TRBJ2-5
clone size: many
D gene: -
V gene: TRBV6-1
CDR3 DNA: TGTGCCAGCAGCCAAACGGGACTGCAAGAGACCCAGTACTTC
CDR3 protein: CASSQTGLQETQYF

J gene: TRBJ1-1
clone size: many
D gene: -
V gene: TRBV18
CDR3 DNA: TGTGCCAGCTCACCGCTTATCGGAAGGGAGAACACTGAAGCTTTCTTT
CDR3 protein: CASSPLIGRENTEAFF

J gene: TRBJ2-1
clone size: many
D gene: -
V gene: TRBV6-1
CDR3 DNA: TGTGCCAGCAGCTCGAAACTAAGTGGCGTTGAGCAGTTCTTC
CDR3 protein: CASSSKLSGVEQFF

J gene: TRBJ1-2
clone size: many
D gene: -
V gene: TRBV19
CDR3 DNA: TGTGCCAGTACCCCGACAGGATCCCCCTATGGCTACACCTTC
CDR3 protein: CASTPTGSPYGYTF

J gene: TRBJ2-1
clone size: many
D gene: TRBD1
V gene: TRBV19
CDR3 DNA: TGTGCCAGTAGTACCGGGACAGGGGGCGCCAAGTTCTTC
CDR3 protein: CASSTGTGGAKFF

J gene: TRBJ2-1
clone size: many
D gene: -
V gene: TRBV7-3
CDR3 DNA: TGTGCCAGCAGCTTAACGGGGGACTCCTACAATGGGCAGTTCTTC
CDR3 protein: CASSLTGDSYNGQFF

J gene: TRBJ2-2
clone size: many
D gene: -
V gene: TRBV12-3/TRBV12-4
CDR3 DNA: TGTGCCAGCAGTAGATCAGAGAACACCGGGGAGCTGTTTTTT
CDR3 protein: CASSRSENTGELFF

J gene: TRBJ1-4
clone size: many
D gene: -
V gene: TRBV3-1
CDR3 DNA: TGTGCCAGCAGCCAGATCGATGCGACTAATGAAAAACTGTTTTTT
CDR3 protein: CASSQIDATNEKLFF

J gene: TRBJ2-1
clone size: -
D gene: -
V gene: TRBV6-1
CDR3 DNA: TGTGCCAGCAGTGAAGCGAAGCAGTTCTTC
CDR3 protein: CASSEAKQFF

J gene: TRBJ2-1
clone size: -
D gene: -
V gene: TRBV20-1
CDR3 DNA: TGCAGTGCCCCCGGGACCAACACAATGTCAGAGCAGTTCTTC
CDR3 protein: CSAPGTNTMSEQFF

J gene: TRBJ1-1
clone size: -
D gene: -
V gene: TRBV7-2
CDR3 DNA: TGTGCCAGCAGCTTAGGGCAGATTAATCAAGCTTTCTTT
CDR3 protein: CASSLGQINQAFF

J gene: TRBJ2-5
clone size: few
D gene: -
V gene: TRBV10-1
CDR3 DNA: TGCGCCAGCAGCGGGCAAGGACGGGAGACCCAGTACTTC
CDR3 protein: CASSGQGRETQYF

J gene: TRBJ1-3
clone size: -
D gene: TRBD1
V gene: TRBV7-9
CDR3 DNA: TGTGCCAGCAGCGTAGGGGACAGCTCTGGAAACACCATATATTTT
CDR3 protein: CASSVGDSSGNTIYF

J gene: TRBJ2-1
clone size: -
D gene: TRBD1
V gene: TRBV7-8
CDR3 DNA: TGTGCCAGCAGCCCCTATCGGACAGGGGAGGTTTTCTATGAGCAGTTCTTC
CDR3 protein: CASSPYRTGEVFYEQFF

J gene: TRBJ2-1
clone size: -
D gene: TRBD2
V gene: TRBV28
CDR3 DNA: TGTGCCAGCAGCAGGCAGGGCGGGAGTGGCGATGAGCAGTTCTTC
CDR3 protein: CASSRQGGSGDEQFF

J gene: TRBJ2-7
clone size: many
D gene: -
V gene: TRBV20-1
CDR3 DNA: TGCAGTGCTAGAGCTTCTAGGGGACGGACCTACGAGCAGTACTTC
CDR3 protein: CSARASRGRTYEQYF

J gene: TRBJ2-5
clone size: many
D gene: -
V gene: TRBV3-1
CDR3 DNA: TGTGCCAGCAGCCAAGCGGTTAGCAGGGGCGCTGAGACCCAGTACTTC
CDR3 protein: CASSQAVSRGAETQYF

J gene: TRBJ1-2
clone size: many
D gene: -
V gene: TRBV28
CDR3 DNA: TGTGCCAGCAGGCCCGCCGGGACGGACTATGGCTACACCTTC
CDR3 protein: CASRPAGTDYGYTF

J gene: TRBJ2-5
clone size: many
D gene: TRBD1
V gene: TRBV6-1
CDR3 DNA: TGTGCCAGCAGTCAGGGGACAGGTTGGCAAGAGACCCAGTACTTC
CDR3 protein: CASSQGTGWQETQYF

J gene: TRBJ2-3
clone size: -
D gene: TRBD2
V gene: TRBV11-2
CDR3 DNA: TGTGCCAGCAGCTCGGGACTAGCGGGAGAGGATACGCAGTATTTT
CDR3 protein: CASSSGLAGEDTQYF

J gene: TRBJ1-2
clone size: many
D gene: -
V gene: TRBV5-1
CDR3 DNA: TGCGCCAGCAGCTTGGGCCAGGGCGGTGGCTACACCTTC
CDR3 protein: CASSLGQGGGYTF

J gene: TRBJ1-2
clone size: many
D gene: TRBD1
V gene: TRBV28
CDR3 DNA: TGTGCCAGCACCCTCCAGGGGGACTATGGCTACACCTTC
CDR3 protein: CASTLQGDYGYTF

J gene: TRBJ1-5
clone size: many
D gene: -
V gene: TRBV20-1
CDR3 DNA: TGCAGTGCTAGAGACCCCGGAGTTAATCAGCCCCAGCATTTT
CDR3 protein: CSARDPGVNQPQHF

J gene: TRBJ2-5
clone size: many
D gene: TRBD2
V gene: TRBV20-1
CDR3 DNA: TGCAGTGCTAGAGATTTGACTAGCGGAGGCCAAGAGACCCAGTACTTC
CDR3 protein: CSARDLTSGGQETQYF

J gene: TRBJ2-5
clone size: many
D gene: TRBD2
V gene: TRBV2
CDR3 DNA: TGTGCCAGCAGCGAGGGACTACAGCTCCCAGAGACCCAGTACTTC
CDR3 protein: CASSEGLQLPETQYF

J gene: TRBJ2-1
clone size: few
D gene: TRBD2
V gene: TRBV14
CDR3 DNA: TGTGCCAGCGGCCAGTTGGGAGGGCCAGCGGATGAGCAGTTCTTC
CDR3 protein: CASGQLGGPADEQFF

J gene: TRBJ2-1
clone size: once
D gene: TRBD2
V gene: TRBV20-1
CDR3 DNA: TGCAGTGCTCGCCGTCGGACTAGCGGTTACAATGAGCAGTTCTTC
CDR3 protein: CSARRRTSGYNEQFF

J gene: TRBJ1-2
clone size: -
D gene: -
V gene: TRBV19
CDR3 DNA: TGTGCCAGTAGTATTAGCCTCATCTATGGCTACACCTTC
CDR3 protein: CASSISLIYGYTF

J gene: TRBJ1-1
clone size: -
D gene: -
V gene: TRBV7-3
CDR3 DNA: TGTGCCAGCAGCTCCGGGGGACGCCAGGGAACTGAAGCTTTCTTT
CDR3 protein: CASSSGGRQGTEAFF

J gene: TRBJ1-2
clone size: many
D gene: TRBD1
V gene: TRBV25-1
CDR3 DNA: TGTGCCAGCAGTGAGGACAGGGGTAGCTATGGCTACACCTTC
CDR3 protein: CASSEDRGSYGYTF

J gene: TRBJ2-3
clone size: many
D gene: -
V gene: TRBV24-1
CDR3 DNA: TGTGCCACCAGCGGAGGGCGGGCCTCCGTCGGCACAGATACGCAGTATTTT
CDR3 protein: CATSGGRASVGTDTQYF

J gene: TRBJ2-7
clone size: many
D gene: -
V gene: TRBV19
CDR3 DNA: TGTGCCAGTAGTATAGCAGGGTCGGACGAGCAGTACTTC
CDR3 protein: CASSIAGSDEQYF

J gene: TRBJ2-1
clone size: many
D gene: TRBD2
V gene: TRBV27
CDR3 DNA: TGTGCCAGCAGAGGACTAGCGGGATCCTACAATGAGCAGTTCTTC
CDR3 protein: CASRGLAGSYNEQFF

J gene: TRBJ2-3
clone size: many
D gene: -
V gene: TRBV3-1
CDR3 DNA: TGTGCCAGCAGCCATGCCTCGCGGGGCACGCAGTATTTT
CDR3 protein: CASSHASRGTQYF

J gene: TRBJ2-1
clone size: many
D gene: TRBD2
V gene: TRBV28
CDR3 DNA: TGTGCCAGTAGCGGGCACAATGAGCAGTTCTTC
CDR3 protein: CASSGHNEQFF

J gene: TRBJ2-1
clone size: many
D gene: TRBD2
V gene: TRBV7-9
CDR3 DNA: TGTGCCAGCAGCTTAACAGGGGTAAGCGGGAGGGCCCGATACAATGAGCAGTTCTTC
CDR3 protein: CASSLTGVSGRARYNEQFF

J gene: TRBJ2-7
clone size: -
D gene: TRBD2
V gene: TRBV6-2/TRBV6-3
CDR3 DNA: TGTGCCAGCAGAAGGAGACTAGCGGGCTACGAGCAGTACTTC
CDR3 protein: CASRRRLAGYEQYF

J gene: TRBJ1-2
clone size: many
D gene: -
V gene: TRBV15
CDR3 DNA: TGTGCCACCAGCAGAGATACGTCCGGTGGCTACACCTTC
CDR3 protein: CATSRDTSGGYTF

J gene: TRBJ2-5
clone size: many
D gene: TRBD2
V gene: TRBV20-1
CDR3 DNA: TGCAGTGCTAGAGGGGATCCAATAGGGCTAGCGGAGGAGACCCAGTACTTC
CDR3 protein: CSARGDPIGLAEETQYF

J gene: TRBJ2-1
clone size: many
D gene: -
V gene: TRBV6-1
CDR3 DNA: TGTGCCAGCAGGGCCGCGGCCCAGGGGCAGGATGAGCAGTTCTTC
CDR3 protein: CASRAAAQGQDEQFF

J gene: TRBJ2-5
clone size: many
D gene: TRBD2
V gene: TRBV9
CDR3 DNA: TGTGCCAGCAGCGCCGGGGGGGGGCCAGAGACCCAGTACTTC
CDR3 protein: CASSAGGGPETQYF